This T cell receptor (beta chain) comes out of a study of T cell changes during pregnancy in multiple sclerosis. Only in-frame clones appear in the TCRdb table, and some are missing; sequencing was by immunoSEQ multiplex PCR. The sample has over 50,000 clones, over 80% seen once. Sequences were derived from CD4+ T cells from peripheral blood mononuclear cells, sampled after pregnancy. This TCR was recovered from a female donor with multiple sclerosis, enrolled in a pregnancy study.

The CDR3 sequence is CASNSADRGFVNYGYTF. CDR3 bases: TGTGCCAGCAATTCCGCCGACAGGGGTTTTGTTAACTATGGCTACACCTTC. V and J are TRBV28 and TRBJ1-2; 8 nucleotides match TRBD1. The CDR3 is 17 residues long. The ends lost 7 bases at V and 1 base at J; junction bases unmatched: 14. CDR1 and CDR2 (germline): MDHEN, SYDVKM.